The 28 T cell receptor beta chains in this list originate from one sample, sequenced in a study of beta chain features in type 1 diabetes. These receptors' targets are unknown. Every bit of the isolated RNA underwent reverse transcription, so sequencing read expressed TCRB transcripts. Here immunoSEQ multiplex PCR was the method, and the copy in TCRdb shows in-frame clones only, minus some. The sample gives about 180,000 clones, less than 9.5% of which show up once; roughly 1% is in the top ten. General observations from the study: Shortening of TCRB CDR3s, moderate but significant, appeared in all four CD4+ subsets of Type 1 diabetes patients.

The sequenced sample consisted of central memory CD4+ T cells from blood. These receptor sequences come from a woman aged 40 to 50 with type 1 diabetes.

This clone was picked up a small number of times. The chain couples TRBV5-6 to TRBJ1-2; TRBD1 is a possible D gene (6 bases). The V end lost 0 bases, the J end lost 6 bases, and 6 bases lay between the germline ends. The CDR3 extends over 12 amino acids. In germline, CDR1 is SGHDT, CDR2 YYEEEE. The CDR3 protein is CASSLAGDGYTF. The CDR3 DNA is TGTGCCAGCAGCTTGGCAGGGGATGGCTACACCTTC.

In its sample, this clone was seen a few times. CDR3 sequence: CASSPTSGTYEQYF. Written as DNA, the CDR3 is TGTGCCAGCAGCCCGACTAGCGGAACCTACGAGCAGTACTTC. The chain links TRBV7-3 to TRBJ2-7, with 9 bases fitting TRBD2. Trimming removed 5 bases from V and 2 bases from J; junction bases left unmatched: 4. The CDR3 covers 14 residues. Looked up from germline, CDR1 is SGHTA and CDR2 is FQGTGA.

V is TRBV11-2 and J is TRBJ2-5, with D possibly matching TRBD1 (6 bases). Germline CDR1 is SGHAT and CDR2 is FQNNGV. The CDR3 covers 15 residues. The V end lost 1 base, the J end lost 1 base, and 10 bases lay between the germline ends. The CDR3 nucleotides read TGTGCCAGCAGCTTAGTTCAAGGGGGCCAAGAGACCCAGTACTTC. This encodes CASSLVQGGQETQYF.

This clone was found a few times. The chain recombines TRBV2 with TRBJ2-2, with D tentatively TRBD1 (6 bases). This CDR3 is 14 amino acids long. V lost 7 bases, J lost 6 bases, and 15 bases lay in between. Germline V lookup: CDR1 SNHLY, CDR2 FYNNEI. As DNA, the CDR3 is TGTGCCAGCAAGCCAGACAGGAGCCCCGGGGAGCTGTTTTTT. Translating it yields CASKPDRSPGELFF.

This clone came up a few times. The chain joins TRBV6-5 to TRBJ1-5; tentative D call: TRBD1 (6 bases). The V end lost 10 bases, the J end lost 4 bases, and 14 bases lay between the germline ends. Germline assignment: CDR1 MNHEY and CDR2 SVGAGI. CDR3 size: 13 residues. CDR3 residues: CAISAGANQPQHF. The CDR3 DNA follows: TGTGCCATCAGCGCAGGGGCGAATCAGCCCCAGCATTTT.

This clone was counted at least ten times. CDR3 region: CASSLRSDTGELFF. The CDR3 DNA follows: TGTGCCAGCAGCTTAAGGAGCGACACCGGGGAGCTGTTTTTT. V is TRBV7-2 and J is TRBJ2-2; no reliable D call. Trimming stripped 2 bases from V and 3 bases from J, with 7 bases between. The germline CDR1 and CDR2 sequences are SGHTA and FQGNSA. The CDR3 length is 14 residues.

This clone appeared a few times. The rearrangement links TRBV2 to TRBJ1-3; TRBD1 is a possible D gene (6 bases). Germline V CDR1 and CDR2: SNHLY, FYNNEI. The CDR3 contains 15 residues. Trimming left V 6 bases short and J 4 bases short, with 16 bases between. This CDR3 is CASRSRGLGGNTIYF. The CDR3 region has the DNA TGTGCCAGCAGGAGCAGGGGTCTAGGAGGAAACACCATATATTTT. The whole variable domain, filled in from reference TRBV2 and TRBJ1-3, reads EPEVTQTPSHQVTQMGQEVILRCVPISNHLYFYWYRQILGQKVEFLVSFYNNEISEKSEIFDDQFSVERPDGSNFTLKIRSTKLEDSAMYFCASRSRGLGGNTIYFGEGSWLTVV.

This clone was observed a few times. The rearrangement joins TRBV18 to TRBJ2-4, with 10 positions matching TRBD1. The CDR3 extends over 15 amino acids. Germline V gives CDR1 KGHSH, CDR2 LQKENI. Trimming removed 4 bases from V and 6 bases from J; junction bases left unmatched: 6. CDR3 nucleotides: TGTGCCAGCTCACAAGGACAGGGGGTCATAAACATTCAGTACTTC. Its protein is CASSQGQGVINIQYF.

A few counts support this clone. CDR3 nucleotides: TGCAGCGTCGAGGGCTCTGGAAACACCATATATTTT. Translated: CSVEGSGNTIYF. The V and J genes are TRBV29-1 and TRBJ1-3; D uncertain. Per the germline V gene, CDR1 is SQVTM and CDR2 is ANQGSEA. The CDR3 loop spans 12 amino acids. V gave up 6 bases and J gave up 0 bases, with 6 bases separating them.

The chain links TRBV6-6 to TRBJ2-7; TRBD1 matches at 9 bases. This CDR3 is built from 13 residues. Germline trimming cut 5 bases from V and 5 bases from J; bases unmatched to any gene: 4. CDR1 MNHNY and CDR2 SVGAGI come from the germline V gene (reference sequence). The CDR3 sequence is CASSQTGGDEQYF. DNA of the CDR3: TGTGCCAGCAGTCAAACAGGGGGCGACGAGCAGTACTTC.

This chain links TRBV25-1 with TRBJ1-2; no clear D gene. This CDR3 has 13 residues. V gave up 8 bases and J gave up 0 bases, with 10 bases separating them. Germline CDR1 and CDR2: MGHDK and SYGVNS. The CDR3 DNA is TGTGCCAGCTCCCTTGGAGCTAACTATGGCTACACCTTC. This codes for CASSLGANYGYTF.

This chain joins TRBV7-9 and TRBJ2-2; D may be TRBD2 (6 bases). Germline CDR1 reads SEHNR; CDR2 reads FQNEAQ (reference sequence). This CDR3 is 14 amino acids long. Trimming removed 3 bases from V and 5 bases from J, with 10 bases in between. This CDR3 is CASSLVSGTGELFF. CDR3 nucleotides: TGTGCCAGCAGCTTGGTTAGCGGAACCGGGGAGCTGTTTTTT.

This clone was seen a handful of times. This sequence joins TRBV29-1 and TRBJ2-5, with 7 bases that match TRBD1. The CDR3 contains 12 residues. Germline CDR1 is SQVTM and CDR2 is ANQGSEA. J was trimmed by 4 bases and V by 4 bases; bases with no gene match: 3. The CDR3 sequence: CSVADRAETQYF. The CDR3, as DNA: TGCAGCGTTGCCGACAGGGCAGAGACCCAGTACTTC.

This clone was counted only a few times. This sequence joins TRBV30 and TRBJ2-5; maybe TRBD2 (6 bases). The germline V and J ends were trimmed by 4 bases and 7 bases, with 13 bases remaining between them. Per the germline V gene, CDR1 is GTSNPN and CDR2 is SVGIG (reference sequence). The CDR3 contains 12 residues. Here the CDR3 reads CAWKGTSLTQYF. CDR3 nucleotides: TGTGCCTGGAAAGGCACTAGCCTGACCCAGTACTTC.

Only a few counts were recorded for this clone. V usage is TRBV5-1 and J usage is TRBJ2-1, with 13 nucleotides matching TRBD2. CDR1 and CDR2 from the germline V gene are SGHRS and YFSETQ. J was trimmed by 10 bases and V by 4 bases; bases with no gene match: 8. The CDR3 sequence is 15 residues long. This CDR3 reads CASSPGTSGDWEQFF. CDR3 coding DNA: TGCGCCAGCAGCCCCGGGACTAGCGGGGACTGGGAGCAGTTCTTC.

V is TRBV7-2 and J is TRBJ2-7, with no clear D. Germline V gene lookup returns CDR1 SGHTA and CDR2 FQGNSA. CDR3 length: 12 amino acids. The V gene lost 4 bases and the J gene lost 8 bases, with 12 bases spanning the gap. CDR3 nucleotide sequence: TGTGCCAGCAGCTCTTACTTCCTTAAGCAGTACTTC. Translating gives CASSSYFLKQYF.

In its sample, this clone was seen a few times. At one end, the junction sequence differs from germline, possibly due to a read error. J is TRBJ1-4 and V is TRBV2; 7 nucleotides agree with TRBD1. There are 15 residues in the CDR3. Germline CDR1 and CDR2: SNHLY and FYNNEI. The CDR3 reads CASREDRQGNEKLFF. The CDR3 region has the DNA TGTGCCAGCAGGGAAGACCGACAGGGAAATGAAAAACTGTTTTTT. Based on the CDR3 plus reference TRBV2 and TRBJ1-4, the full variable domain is EPEVTQTPSHQVTQMGQEVILRCVPISNHLYFYWYRQILGQKVEFLVSFYNNEISEKSEIFDDQFSVERPDGSNFTLKIRSTKLEDSAMYFCASREDRQGNEKLFFGSGTQLSVL.

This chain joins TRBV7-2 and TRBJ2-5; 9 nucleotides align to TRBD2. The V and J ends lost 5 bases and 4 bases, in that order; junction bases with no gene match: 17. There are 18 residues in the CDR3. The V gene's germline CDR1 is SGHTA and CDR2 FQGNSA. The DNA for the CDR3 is TGTGCCAGCAGCCCGAGAGGCGGGGGGGTAGTAAGGGGAGAGACCCAGTACTTC. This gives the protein CASSPRGGGVVRGETQYF.

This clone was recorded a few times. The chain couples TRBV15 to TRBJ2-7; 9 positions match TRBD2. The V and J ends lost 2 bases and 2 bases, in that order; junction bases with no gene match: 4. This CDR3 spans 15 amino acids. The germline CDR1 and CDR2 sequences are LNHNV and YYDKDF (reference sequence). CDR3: CATSRSSGGPYEQYF. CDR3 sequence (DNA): TGTGCCACCAGCAGATCGAGCGGGGGGCCCTACGAGCAGTACTTC.

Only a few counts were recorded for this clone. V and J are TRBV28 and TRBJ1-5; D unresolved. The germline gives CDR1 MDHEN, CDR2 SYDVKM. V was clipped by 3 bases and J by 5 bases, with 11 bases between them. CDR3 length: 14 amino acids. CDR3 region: CASSFRQEDQPQHF. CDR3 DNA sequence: TGTGCCAGCAGTTTCCGGCAGGAAGATCAGCCCCAGCATTTT.

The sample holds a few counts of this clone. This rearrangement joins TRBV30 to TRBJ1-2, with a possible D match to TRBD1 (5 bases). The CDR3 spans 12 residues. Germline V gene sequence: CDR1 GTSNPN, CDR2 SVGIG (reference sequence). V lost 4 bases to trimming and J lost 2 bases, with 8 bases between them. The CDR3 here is CAWTQGNYGYTF. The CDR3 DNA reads TGTGCCTGGACCCAGGGAAACTATGGCTACACCTTC.

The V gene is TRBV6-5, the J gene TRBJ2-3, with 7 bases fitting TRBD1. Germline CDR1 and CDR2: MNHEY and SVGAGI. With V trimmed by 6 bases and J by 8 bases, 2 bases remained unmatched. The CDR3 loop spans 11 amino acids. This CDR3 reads CASRGQSTQYF. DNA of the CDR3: TGTGCCAGCAGGGGACAGAGTACGCAGTATTTT.

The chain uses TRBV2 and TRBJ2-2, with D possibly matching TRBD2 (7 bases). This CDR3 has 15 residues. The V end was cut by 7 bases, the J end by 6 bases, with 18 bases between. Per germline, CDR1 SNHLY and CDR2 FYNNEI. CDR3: CASKLLGGAPGELFF. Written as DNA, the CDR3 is TGTGCCAGCAAACTTCTGGGGGGGGCCCCCGGGGAGCTGTTTTTT.

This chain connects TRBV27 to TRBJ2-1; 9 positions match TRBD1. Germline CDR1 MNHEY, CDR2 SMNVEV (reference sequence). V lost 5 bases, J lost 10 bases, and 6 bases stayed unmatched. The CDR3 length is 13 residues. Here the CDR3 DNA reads TGTGCCAGCAGTCAGGACAGGGGTTGGGAGCAGTTCTTC. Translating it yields CASSQDRGWEQFF.

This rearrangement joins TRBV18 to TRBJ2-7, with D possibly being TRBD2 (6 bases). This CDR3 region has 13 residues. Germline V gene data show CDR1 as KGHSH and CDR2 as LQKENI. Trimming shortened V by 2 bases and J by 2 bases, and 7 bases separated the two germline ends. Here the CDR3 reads CASSPSGPYEQYF. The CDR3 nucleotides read TGTGCCAGCTCACCAAGCGGGCCCTACGAGCAGTACTTC.

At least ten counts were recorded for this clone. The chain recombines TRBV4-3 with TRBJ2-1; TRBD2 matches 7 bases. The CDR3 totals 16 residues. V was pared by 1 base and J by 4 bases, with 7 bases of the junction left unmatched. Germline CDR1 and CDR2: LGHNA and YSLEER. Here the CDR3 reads CASSQGQASGYNEQFF. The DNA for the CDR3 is TGCGCCAGCAGCCAAGGGCAGGCTAGCGGTTACAATGAGCAGTTCTTC.

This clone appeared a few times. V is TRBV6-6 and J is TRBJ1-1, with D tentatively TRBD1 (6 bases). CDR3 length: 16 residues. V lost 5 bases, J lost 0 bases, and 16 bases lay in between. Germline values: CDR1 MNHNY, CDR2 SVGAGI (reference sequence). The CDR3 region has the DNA TGTGCCAGCAGTCCCCCCATGCAGGGGATGAACACTGAAGCTTTCTTT. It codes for CASSPPMQGMNTEAFF.

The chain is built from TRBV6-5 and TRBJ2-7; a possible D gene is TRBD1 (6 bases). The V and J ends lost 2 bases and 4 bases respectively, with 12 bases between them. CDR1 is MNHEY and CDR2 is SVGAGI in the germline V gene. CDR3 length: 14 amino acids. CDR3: CASSYKAGAYEQYF. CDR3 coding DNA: TGTGCCAGCAGTTACAAGGCAGGGGCGTACGAGCAGTACTTC.